The rows below give T cell receptor beta chains drawn from one sample of a study of blood T cell repertoires in COVID-19. Clones were read by immunoSEQ multiplex PCR, and TCRdb kept only the in-frame ones, dropping some. The sample shows approximately 110,000 clones, roughly 80% of them seen only once. Sequenced sample: peripheral blood. These receptors were taken from an elderly woman with acute or convalescent COVID-19. Both conserved end residues are part of each CDR3. D genes are given only for firm matches. Clone size is shown for a subset of rows, as once, few, many or a class of expanded clone.

d_call,clone_size,v_call,j_call,cdr3_nt,cdr3_aa
-,-,TRBV10-3,TRBJ1-2,TGTGCCATCACCCCAGGGTTCAGGGTCGGTCATGGCTACACCTTC,CAITPGFRVGHGYTF
-,-,TRBV5-1,TRBJ2-5,TGCGCCAGCAGCTTAGGGGCGCCGGGAGAGACCCAGTACTTC,CASSLGAPGETQYF
TRBD2,-,TRBV2,TRBJ2-3,TGTGCCAGCAGTGAGTTAAGCGGGAGCCCTACAGATACGCAGTATTTT,CASSELSGSPTDTQYF
-,-,TRBV29-1,TRBJ2-7,TGCAGCGTTGAAGGGACCGGGAGAGGCGAGCAGTACTTC,CSVEGTGRGEQYF
-,-,TRBV20-1,TRBJ2-5,TGCAGTGCTAGCGGTCAAGAGACCCAGTACTTC,CSASGQETQYF
TRBD2,-,TRBV5-4,TRBJ2-6,TGTGCCAGCAGCCCGGGCCCGGGACTAGCCCCTGCTGGGGCCAACGTCCTGACTTTC,CASSPGPGLAPAGANVLTF
-,-,TRBV27,TRBJ2-5,TGTGCCAGCAGTTTAGGGACTGGGAGGCAAGAGACCCAGTACTTC,CASSLGTGRQETQYF
TRBD1,-,TRBV5-1,TRBJ1-1,TGCGCCAGCAGCCCCGGGACAGGGGGGTTGAACACTGAAGCTTTCTTT,CASSPGTGGLNTEAFF
-,-,TRBV7-8,TRBJ2-2,TGTGCCAGCAGCTTATGGGCCACGAACACCGGGGAGCTGTTTTTT,CASSLWATNTGELFF
-,-,TRBV4-1,TRBJ1-4,TGCGCCAGCAGCCCGACGGGGGATGAAAAACTGTTTTTT,CASSPTGDEKLFF
TRBD2,-,TRBV19,TRBJ2-2,TGTGCCAGTAGTGTATCTAGCGGGACGGCCACCGGGGAGCTGTTTTTT,CASSVSSGTATGELFF
-,-,TRBV29-1,TRBJ2-7,TGCAGCGTTGAAGATTCAATCGGGGGTCGATACGAGCAGTACTTC,CSVEDSIGGRYEQYF
-,few,TRBV29-1,TRBJ2-2,TGCAGCCCGACAGCGAACACCGGGGAGCTGTTTTTT,CSPTANTGELFF
-,-,TRBV10-3,TRBJ2-1,TGTGCCATCAGTGCTAACCCGGGACAAGGGTTGAATGAGCAGTTCTTC,CAISANPGQGLNEQFF
-,-,TRBV7-9,TRBJ1-2,TGTGCCAGCAGCGAGGGATTCGTGGGTTTGGCTGGCTACACCTTC,CASSEGFVGLAGYTF
-,-,TRBV6-5,TRBJ1-5,TGTGCCAGCAGCCTCGGGGGTATACGTCAGCCCCAGCATTTT,CASSLGGIRQPQHF
-,-,TRBV19,TRBJ2-2,TGTGCCAGTAGGGGCGAGAACACCGGGGAGCTGTTTTTT,CASRGENTGELFF
-,-,TRBV24-1,TRBJ2-3,TGTGCCACCTGTGTTGGGGGCGGGGGAGGGAGGACAGATACGCAGTATTTT,CATCVGGGGGRTDTQYF
TRBD2,-,TRBV11-1,TRBJ2-3,TGTGCCAGCAGGCCTAGCGGGCTCACAGATACGCAGTATTTT,CASRPSGLTDTQYF
TRBD1,-,TRBV6-1,TRBJ1-2,TGTGCCAGCAGTGACCGGGACAGGGGGTTGAGTGGCTACACCTTC,CASSDRDRGLSGYTF
-,-,TRBV4-1,TRBJ1-3,TGCGCCAGCAGCCAAGTGGGGGCCAACACCATATATTTT,CASSQVGANTIYF
TRBD2,-,TRBV11-2,TRBJ2-5,TGTGCCAGCAGCTTGGGAGGGGAGCGGGGGGAGACCCAGTACTTC,CASSLGGERGETQYF
TRBD2,-,TRBV11-2,TRBJ2-1,TGTGCCAGCAGGCCCAGGACTAGAGATGAGCAGTTCTTC,CASRPRTRDEQFF
TRBD1,once,TRBV5-6,TRBJ1-4,TGTGCCAGCAGCTTGGGCAGGGGGGATGAAAAACTGTTTTTT,CASSLGRGDEKLFF
TRBD2,-,TRBV4-3,TRBJ2-1,TGCGCCAGCAGCCAGACCCCTAGCGGGAGGGCCTTAAATGAGCAGTTCTTC,CASSQTPSGRALNEQFF
TRBD1,-,TRBV6-5,TRBJ2-2,TGTGCCAGCAGCTATGGACAGGGGAACACCGGGGAGCTGTTTTTT,CASSYGQGNTGELFF
TRBD1,few,TRBV5-1,TRBJ2-7,TGCGCCAGCAGCGGGGGGACAGGGGCTACCTACGAGCAGTACTTC,CASSGGTGATYEQYF
-,-,TRBV19,TRBJ1-1,TGTGCCAGTAGTATGCCCCGGGGGGCGGAAGCTTTCTTT,CASSMPRGAEAFF
-,once,TRBV2,TRBJ1-5,TGTGCCAGCAGTTCTGAGAGGGACATCAATCAGCCCCAGCATTTT,CASSSERDINQPQHF
TRBD1,-,TRBV5-1,TRBJ2-5,TGCGCCAGCAGCTTAACCGGGACAGGGGTCTGGGAGACCCAGTACTTC,CASSLTGTGVWETQYF
-,-,TRBV6-6,TRBJ1-5,TGTGCCAGCAACGACGGGGGTTCGGTTCCCCAGCATTTT,CASNDGGSVPQHF
-,-,TRBV6-1,TRBJ2-4,TGTGCCAGCAGTGAAAGGCAGGGGAAAAACATTCAGTACTTC,CASSERQGKNIQYF
TRBD1,once,TRBV19,TRBJ2-2,TGTGCCAGTAGTATACCTCGGGGGACAGGGGCGACCGGGGAGCTGTTTTTT,CASSIPRGTGATGELFF
TRBD1,-,TRBV3-1/TRBV3-2,TRBJ1-6,TGTGCCAGCAGCCAAGAAGGGACAGGGGCCTCACCCCTCCACTTT,CASSQEGTGASPLHF
TRBD1,-,TRBV6-6,TRBJ1-4,TGTGCCAGCAGCCCCGGGACAGGGCCTAATGAAAAACTGTTTTTT,CASSPGTGPNEKLFF
-,-,TRBV24-1,TRBJ2-6,TGTGCCACCAGTGAACAAACAGGAATTGGGGCCAACGTCCTGACTTTC,CATSEQTGIGANVLTF
-,-,TRBV4-1,TRBJ1-4,TGCGCCAGCGCCAAGATCAACCAGGGGATCGTAACTAATGAAAAACTGTTTTTT,CASAKINQGIVTNEKLFF
TRBD2,-,TRBV18,TRBJ2-1,TGTGCCAGCTCTTCGGGACTAGCGGGCCTATACAATGAGCAGTTCTTC,CASSSGLAGLYNEQFF
-,-,TRBV18,TRBJ1-6,TGTGCCAGCTCATCGGCAGGGGTCCAAGTCCTCCACTTT,CASSSAGVQVLHF
-,-,TRBV7-2,TRBJ1-1,TGTGCCAGCAGTTTAACAGGGAACACTGAAGCTTTCTTT,CASSLTGNTEAFF
-,-,TRBV2,TRBJ1-1,TGTGCCAGCAGTGGGGTCGCCGGACAGGAAGCTTTCTTT,CASSGVAGQEAFF
-,once,TRBV4-1,TRBJ1-5,TGCGCCAGCAGCCAGACACAGGGCGATTATCAGCCCCAGCATTTT,CASSQTQGDYQPQHF
TRBD2,-,TRBV14,TRBJ2-5,TGTGCCAGCAGCCATAGCGGGGGGGAGGAGACCCAGTACTTC,CASSHSGGEETQYF
TRBD2,-,TRBV30,TRBJ2-1,TGTGCCCTAGTGGCGCTAGCGGGAGGGAAGAATGAGCAGTTCTTC,CALVALAGGKNEQFF
TRBD2,few,TRBV6-2/TRBV6-3,TRBJ2-7,TGTGCCAGCAGTTCGTCTACCGGGACTATACCCTACGAGCAGTACTTC,CASSSSTGTIPYEQYF
TRBD2,-,TRBV7-6,TRBJ2-1,TGTGCCAGCAGCTTGGGACTAGCGTCTAACAATGAGCAGTTCTTC,CASSLGLASNNEQFF
-,few,TRBV2,TRBJ1-5,TGTGCCAGCAGTGAAAAGCCGGGATCGGGCGATCAGCCCCAGCATTTT,CASSEKPGSGDQPQHF
-,-,TRBV5-6,TRBJ1-2,TGTGCCAGCAGCTCCCGACCCGATTTGAGGTATGGCTACACCTTC,CASSSRPDLRYGYTF
-,-,TRBV12-3/TRBV12-4,TRBJ2-1,TGTGCCAGCAGTTCTACCCATGAGCAGTTCTTC,CASSSTHEQFF
TRBD1,-,TRBV19,TRBJ1-4,TGTGCCAGTAGTATTGTCCAGGGGGCGCTCTGGAGTGAAAAACTGTTTTTT,CASSIVQGALWSEKLFF